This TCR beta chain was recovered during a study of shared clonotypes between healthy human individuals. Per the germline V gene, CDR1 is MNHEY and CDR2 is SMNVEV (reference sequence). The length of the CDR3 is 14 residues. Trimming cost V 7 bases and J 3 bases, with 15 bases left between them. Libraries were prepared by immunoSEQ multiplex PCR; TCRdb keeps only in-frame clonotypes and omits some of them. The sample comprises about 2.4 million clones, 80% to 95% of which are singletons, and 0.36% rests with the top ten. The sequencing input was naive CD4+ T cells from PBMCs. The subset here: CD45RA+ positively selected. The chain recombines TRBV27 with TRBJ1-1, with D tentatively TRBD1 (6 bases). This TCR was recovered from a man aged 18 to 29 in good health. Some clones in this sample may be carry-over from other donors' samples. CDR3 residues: CASTLGRGDTEAFF. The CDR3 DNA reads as TGTGCCAGCACCCTGGGGAGGGGGGACACTGAAGCTTTCTTT.